This record covers a single T cell receptor (beta chain). In the original workflow: Estimation of nucleated cell counts relied on the amplification of reference gene primers. Some clones are missing from TCRdb's copy, which holds only in-frame ones; the method was immunoSEQ multiplex PCR. That table is the source of V, J and clone size, and D and trimming were worked out from the DNA. The sample holds under 300,000 clones, roughly 86% seen once. These data belong to a study of blood T cell repertoires in COVID-19. Germline V gene data show CDR1 as SGHAT and CDR2 as FQNNGV. CDR3 size: 16 residues. V dropped 5 bases and J dropped 2; count of bases not matched to a gene: 8.

V is TRBV11-2 and J is TRBJ2-1; TRBD2 matches 8 bases. The TCR originated in a young woman who had recovered from COVID-19. Sequenced input: PBMCs or T cells enriched from blood (not recorded which). In nucleotides, the CDR3 is TGTGCCAGCAGCCCCTCGGGGGGGCGGACCTACAATGAGCAGTTCTTC. Amino acids: CASSPSGGRTYNEQFF.